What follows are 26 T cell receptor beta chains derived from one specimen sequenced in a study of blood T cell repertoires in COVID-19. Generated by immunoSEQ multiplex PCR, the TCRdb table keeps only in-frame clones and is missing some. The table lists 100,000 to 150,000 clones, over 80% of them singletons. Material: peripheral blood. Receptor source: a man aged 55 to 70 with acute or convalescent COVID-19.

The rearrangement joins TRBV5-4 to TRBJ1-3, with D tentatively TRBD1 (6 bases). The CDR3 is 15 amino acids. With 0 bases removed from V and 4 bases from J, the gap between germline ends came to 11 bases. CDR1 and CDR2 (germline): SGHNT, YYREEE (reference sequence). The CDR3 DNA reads TGTGCCAGCAGCTTGGACAGGGTCGCGGGAAACACCATATATTTT. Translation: CASSLDRVAGNTIYF.

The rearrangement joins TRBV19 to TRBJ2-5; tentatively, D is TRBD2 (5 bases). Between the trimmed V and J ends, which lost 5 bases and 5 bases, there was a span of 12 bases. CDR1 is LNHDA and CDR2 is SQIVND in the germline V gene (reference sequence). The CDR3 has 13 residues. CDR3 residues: CASSPHWTETQYF. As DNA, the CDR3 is TGTGCCAGTAGTCCCCACTGGACTGAGACCCAGTACTTC.

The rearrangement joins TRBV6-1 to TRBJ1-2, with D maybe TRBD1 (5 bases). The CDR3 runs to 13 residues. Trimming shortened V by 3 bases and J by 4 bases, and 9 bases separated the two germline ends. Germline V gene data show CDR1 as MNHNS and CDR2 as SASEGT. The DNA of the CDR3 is TGTGCCAGCAGTGAGGTCCAGGGCTATGGCTACACCTTC. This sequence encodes CASSEVQGYGYTF.

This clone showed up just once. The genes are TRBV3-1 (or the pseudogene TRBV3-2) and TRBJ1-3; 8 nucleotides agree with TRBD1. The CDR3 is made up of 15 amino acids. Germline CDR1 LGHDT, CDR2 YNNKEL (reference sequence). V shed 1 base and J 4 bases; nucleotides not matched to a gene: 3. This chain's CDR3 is CASSQADRAGNTIYF. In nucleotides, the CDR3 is TGTGCCAGCAGCCAAGCGGACAGGGCAGGAAACACCATATATTTT.

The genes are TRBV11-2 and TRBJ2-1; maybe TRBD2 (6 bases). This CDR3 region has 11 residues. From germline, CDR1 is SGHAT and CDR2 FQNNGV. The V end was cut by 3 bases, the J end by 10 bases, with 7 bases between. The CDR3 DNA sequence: TGTGCCAGCAGCTTGGCGGGGGAGCAGTTCTTC. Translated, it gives CASSLAGEQFF.

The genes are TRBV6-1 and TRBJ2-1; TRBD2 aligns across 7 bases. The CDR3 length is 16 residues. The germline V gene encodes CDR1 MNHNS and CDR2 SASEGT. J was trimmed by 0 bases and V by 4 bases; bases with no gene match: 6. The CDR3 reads CASSVGGSFSYNEQFF. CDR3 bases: TGTGCCAGCAGTGTGGGCGGGAGCTTCTCCTACAATGAGCAGTTCTTC.

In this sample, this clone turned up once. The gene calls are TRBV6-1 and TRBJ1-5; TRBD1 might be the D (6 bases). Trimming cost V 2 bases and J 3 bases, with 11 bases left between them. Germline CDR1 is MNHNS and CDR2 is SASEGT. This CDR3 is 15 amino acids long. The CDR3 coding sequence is TGTGCCAGCAGTGAAACAGGGCGGCTCAATCAGCCCCAGCATTTT. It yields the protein CASSETGRLNQPQHF.

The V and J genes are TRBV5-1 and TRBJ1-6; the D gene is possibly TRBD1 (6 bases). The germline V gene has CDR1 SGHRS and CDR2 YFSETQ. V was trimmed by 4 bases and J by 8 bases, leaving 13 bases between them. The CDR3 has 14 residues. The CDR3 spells CASSVQGIDSPLHF. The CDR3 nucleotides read TGCGCCAGCAGCGTTCAGGGGATTGATTCACCCCTCCACTTT.

The CDR3, as DNA: TGTGCCAGCAGAGCTAGCGGAAACTACGAGCAGTACTTC. As protein: CASRASGNYEQYF. The chain employs TRBV2 and TRBJ2-7; 7 bases are shared with TRBD2. This CDR3 spans 13 amino acids. The V segment lost 6 bases and the J segment 3 bases; nucleotides outside the gene matches: 5. Per the germline V gene, CDR1 is SNHLY and CDR2 is FYNNEI.

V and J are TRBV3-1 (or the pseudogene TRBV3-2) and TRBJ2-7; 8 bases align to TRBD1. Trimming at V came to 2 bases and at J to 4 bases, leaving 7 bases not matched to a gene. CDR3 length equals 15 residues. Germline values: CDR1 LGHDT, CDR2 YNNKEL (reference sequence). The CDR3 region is CASSQTGTGGYEQYF. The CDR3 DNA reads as TGTGCCAGCAGCCAAACCGGGACAGGAGGGTACGAGCAGTACTTC.

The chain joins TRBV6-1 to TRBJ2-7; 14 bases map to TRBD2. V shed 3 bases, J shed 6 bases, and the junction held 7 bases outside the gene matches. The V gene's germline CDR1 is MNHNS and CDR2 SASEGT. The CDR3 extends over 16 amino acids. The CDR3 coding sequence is TGTGCCAGCAGTGACGCGGGGGGACTAGCGGGAGTCGAGCAGTACTTC. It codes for CASSDAGGLAGVEQYF.

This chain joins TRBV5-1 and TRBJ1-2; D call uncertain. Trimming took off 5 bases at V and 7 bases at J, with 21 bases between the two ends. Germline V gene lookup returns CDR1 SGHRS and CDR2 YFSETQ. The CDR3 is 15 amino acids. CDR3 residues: CASRTKLEISRGYTF. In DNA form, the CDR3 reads TGCGCCAGCAGAACCAAATTAGAAATTTCGCGTGGCTACACCTTC.

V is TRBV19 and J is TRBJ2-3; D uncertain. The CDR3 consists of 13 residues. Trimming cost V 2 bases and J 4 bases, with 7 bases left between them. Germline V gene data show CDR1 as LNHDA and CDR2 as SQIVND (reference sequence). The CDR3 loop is CASSITFPDTQYF. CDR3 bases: TGTGCCAGTAGTATAACATTTCCAGATACGCAGTATTTT.

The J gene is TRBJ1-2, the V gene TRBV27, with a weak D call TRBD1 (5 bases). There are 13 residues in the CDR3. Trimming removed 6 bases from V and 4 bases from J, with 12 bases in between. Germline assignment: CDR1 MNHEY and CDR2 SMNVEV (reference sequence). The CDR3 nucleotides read TGTGCCAGCAGGCCCGGGGGGGTCTATGGCTACACCTTC. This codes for CASRPGGVYGYTF.

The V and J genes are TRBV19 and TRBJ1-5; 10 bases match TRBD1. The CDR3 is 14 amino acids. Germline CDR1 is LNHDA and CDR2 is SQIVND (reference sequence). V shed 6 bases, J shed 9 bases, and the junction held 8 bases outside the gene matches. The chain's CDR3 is CASSPGTGARPQHF. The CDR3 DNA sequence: TGTGCCAGTAGCCCCGGGACAGGGGCTCGGCCCCAGCATTTT.

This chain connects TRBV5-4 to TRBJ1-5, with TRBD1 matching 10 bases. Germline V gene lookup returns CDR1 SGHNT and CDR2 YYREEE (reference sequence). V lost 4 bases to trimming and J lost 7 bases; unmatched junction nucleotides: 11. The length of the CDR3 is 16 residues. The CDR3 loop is CASSTPPGQGGQPQHF. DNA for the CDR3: TGTGCCAGCAGCACGCCGCCAGGACAGGGGGGGCAGCCCCAGCATTTT.

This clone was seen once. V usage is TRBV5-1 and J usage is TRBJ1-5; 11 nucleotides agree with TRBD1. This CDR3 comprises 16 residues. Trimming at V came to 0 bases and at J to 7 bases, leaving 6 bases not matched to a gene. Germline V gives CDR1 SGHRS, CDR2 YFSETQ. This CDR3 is CASSLADGQGAQPQHF. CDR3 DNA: TGCGCCAGCAGCTTGGCCGACGGACAGGGGGCCCAGCCCCAGCATTTT.

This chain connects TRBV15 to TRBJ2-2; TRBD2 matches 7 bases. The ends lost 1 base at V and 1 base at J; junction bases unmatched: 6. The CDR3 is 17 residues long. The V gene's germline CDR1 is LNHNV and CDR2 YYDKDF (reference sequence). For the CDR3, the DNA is TGTGCCACCAGCAGAGTTCGTAGCGGGCAGAACACCGGGGAGCTGTTTTTT. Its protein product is CATSRVRSGQNTGELFF.

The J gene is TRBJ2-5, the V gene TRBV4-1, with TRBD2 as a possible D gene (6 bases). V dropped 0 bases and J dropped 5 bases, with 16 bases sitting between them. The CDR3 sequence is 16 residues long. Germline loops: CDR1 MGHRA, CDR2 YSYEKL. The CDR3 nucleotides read TGCGCCAGCAGCCAAGATCGGACTACCCTCGGGGAGACCCAGTACTTC. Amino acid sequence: CASSQDRTTLGETQYF.

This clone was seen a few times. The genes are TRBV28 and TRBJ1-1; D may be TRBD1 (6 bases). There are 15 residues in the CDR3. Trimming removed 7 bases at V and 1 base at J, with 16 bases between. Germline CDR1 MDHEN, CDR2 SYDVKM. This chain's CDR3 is CASTLRGGGNTEAFF. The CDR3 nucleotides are TGTGCCAGCACCCTTAGGGGGGGTGGGAACACTGAAGCTTTCTTT.

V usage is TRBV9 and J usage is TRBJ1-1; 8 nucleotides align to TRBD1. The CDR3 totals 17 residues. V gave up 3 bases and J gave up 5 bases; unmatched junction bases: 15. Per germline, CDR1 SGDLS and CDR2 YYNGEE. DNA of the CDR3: TGTGCCAGCAGCGATGCTCCCACCGGGACAGGAAGGACTGAAGCTTTCTTT. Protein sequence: CASSDAPTGTGRTEAFF.

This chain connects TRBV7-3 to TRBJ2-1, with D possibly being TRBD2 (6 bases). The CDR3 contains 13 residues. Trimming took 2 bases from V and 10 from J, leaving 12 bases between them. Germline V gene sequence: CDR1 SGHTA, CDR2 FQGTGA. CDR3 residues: CASSLSVTSEQFF. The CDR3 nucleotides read TGTGCCAGCAGCTTATCCGTAACTAGCGAGCAGTTCTTC.

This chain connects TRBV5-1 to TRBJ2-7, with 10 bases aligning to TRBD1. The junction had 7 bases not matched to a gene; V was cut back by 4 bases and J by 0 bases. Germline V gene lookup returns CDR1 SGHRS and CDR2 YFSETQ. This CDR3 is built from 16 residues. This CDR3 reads CASSRDRGQLSYEQYF. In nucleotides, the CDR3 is TGCGCCAGCAGCCGGGACAGGGGACAACTCTCCTACGAGCAGTACTTC.

The DNA for the CDR3 is TGTGCCAGTAGTAGGGCTCCTGGAAACACCATATATTTT. Amino acids: CASSRAPGNTIYF. The V gene is TRBV19, the J gene TRBJ1-3; no definite D call. The CDR3 loop spans 13 amino acids. In germline, CDR1 is LNHDA, CDR2 SQIVND (reference sequence). Trimming left V 4 bases short and J 2 bases short, with 6 bases between.

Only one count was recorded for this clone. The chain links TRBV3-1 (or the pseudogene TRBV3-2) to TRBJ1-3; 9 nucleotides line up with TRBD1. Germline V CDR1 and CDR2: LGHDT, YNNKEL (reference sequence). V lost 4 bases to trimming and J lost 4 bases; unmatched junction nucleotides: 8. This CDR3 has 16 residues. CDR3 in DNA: TGTGCCAGCAGCCCACTACAGGGGGCGGCGGGAAACACCATATATTTT. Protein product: CASSPLQGAAGNTIYF.

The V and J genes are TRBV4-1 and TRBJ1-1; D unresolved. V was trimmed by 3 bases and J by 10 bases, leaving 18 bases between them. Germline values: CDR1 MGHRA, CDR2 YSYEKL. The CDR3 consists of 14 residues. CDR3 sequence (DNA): TGCGCCAGCAGCCAGACAACGCGGGCGGGGATAGCTTTCTTT. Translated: CASSQTTRAGIAFF.